These 20 T cell receptor beta chains came from one sample sequenced in a study of CXCR3 chemokines and chemotherapy response in bladder cancer. Via MiXCR, TCRdb re-called the PCR reads, giving one row per CDR3 protein. The table lists approximately 2,000 distinct CDR3 sequences, 17% of them singletons. Sampling was carried out from a patient whose treatment included neoadjuvant chemotherapy. Every receptor here comes from a human donor with bladder cancer that responded to neoadjuvant chemotherapy.

Within the sample, this clonotype is medium-sized (0.01 to 0.1%). The V call is TRBV19, the J call TRBJ2-7, with 7 bases lining up with TRBD2. Trimming cost V 5 bases and J 5 bases; bases outside gene matches: 0. Germline V CDR1 and CDR2: LNHDA, SQIVND (reference sequence). The CDR3 runs 11 residues. CDR3 bases: TGTGCCAGTAGTGGACTAGACGAGCAGTACTTC. Its translation: CASSGLDEQYF.

The chain carries TRBV30 and TRBJ2-3, with 12 bases lining up with TRBD2. Losses at the gene ends were 5 bases for V and 6 bases for J; bases not matched to a gene: 9. The germline gives CDR1 GTSNPN, CDR2 SVGIG (reference sequence). The CDR3 has 15 amino acids. CDR3 sequence (DNA): TGTGCCTGGGGGGGACTAGCGGGCTATCGGGATACGCAGTATTTT. Translation: CAWGGLAGYRDTQYF. Using reference TRBV30 and TRBJ2-3 for the parts outside the CDR3, the full variable domain is SQTIHQWPATLVQPVGSPLSLECTVEGTSNPNLYWYRQAAGRGLQLLFYSVGIGQISSEVPQNLSASRPQDRQFILSSKKLLLSDSGFYLCAWGGLAGYRDTQYFGPGTRLTVL.

This clonotype was observed at least ten times. The chain has TRBV12-3 or TRBV12-4 and TRBJ2-5, with D uncertain. Trimming removed 6 bases at V and 5 bases at J, with 10 bases between. This CDR3 region has 12 residues. The CDR3 spells CASRGSGETQYF. The DNA of the CDR3 is TGTGCCAGCAGGGGGTCTGGGGAGACCCAGTACTTC.

The count of this clonotype is one. V gene TRBV19 combines with J gene TRBJ2-1, with 9 nucleotides matching TRBD1. The CDR3 has 18 amino acids. Per germline, CDR1 LNHDA and CDR2 SQIVND (reference sequence). The J segment lost 10 bases and the V segment lost 3 bases, leaving 19 bases of the junction unmatched. For the CDR3, the DNA is TGTGCCAGTAGTATCGGGTCGGGCGGGAGCACAGGGGGCAGGGAGCAGTTCTTC. It encodes CASSIGSGGSTGGREQFF. The whole variable domain, filled in from reference TRBV19 and TRBJ2-1, reads DGGITQSPKYLFRKEGQNVTLSCEQNLNHDAMYWYRQDPGQGLRLIYYSQIVNDFQKGDIAEGYSVSREKKESFPLTVTSAQKNPTAFYLCASSIGSGGSTGGREQFFGPGTRLTVL.

This clonotype is medium-sized in the sample. The CDR3 region is CASTLGSGGSYNEQFF. Written as DNA, the CDR3 is TGTGCCAGCACCTTAGGATCAGGGGGGTCCTACAATGAGCAGTTCTTC. The chain uses TRBV12-3 or TRBV12-4 and TRBJ2-1, with D perhaps matching TRBD1 (7 bases). The CDR3 is 16 amino acids. V was clipped by 7 bases and J by 1 base, with 17 bases between them.

Judged by abundance, this clonotype is medium-sized. V usage is TRBV10-3 and J usage is TRBJ2-2; D unresolved. V lost 2 bases and J 6 bases, leaving 7 bases between the germline ends. The length of the CDR3 is 13 residues. Germline CDR1 is ENHRY and CDR2 is SYGVKD. CDR3 DNA: TGTGCCATCAGTGAGGGGGTCGCCGGGGAGCTGTTTTTT. It yields the protein CAISEGVAGELFF.

Here the CDR3 DNA reads TGTGCCAGTAGTATATCGTACGGGAGCAATTGGGAGACCCAGTACTTC. Translation: CASSISYGSNWETQYF. The chain recombines TRBV19 with TRBJ2-5, with a weak D call TRBD2 (6 bases). The germline CDR1 and CDR2 sequences are LNHDA and SQIVND (reference sequence). There are 16 residues in the CDR3. V lost 2 bases, J lost 5 bases, and 18 bases lay in between.

The CDR3 loop is CASSSPGWSGTDTQYF. CDR3 sequence (DNA): TGTGCCAGCAGTTCCCCCGGTTGGAGCGGGACAGATACGCAGTATTTT. V usage is TRBV6-6 and J usage is TRBJ2-3, with D maybe TRBD2 (6 bases). V lost 4 bases to trimming and J lost 3 bases, with 17 bases between them. CDR3 length: 16 amino acids. Germline-derived CDR1 and CDR2 are MNHNY and SVGAGI (reference sequence).

This chain links TRBV19 with TRBJ1-1; 8 bases line up with TRBD1. CDR1 is LNHDA, CDR2 SQIVND, per germline (reference sequence). V was clipped by 5 bases and J by 6 bases; unmatched bases: 8. The CDR3 loop spans 14 amino acids. The CDR3 protein is CASSGRDRLSEAFF. The DNA of the CDR3 is TGTGCCAGTAGTGGGCGGGACAGGCTGTCTGAAGCTTTCTTT.

This clonotype was observed at least ten times. This rearrangement joins TRBV5-4 to TRBJ2-5, with D perhaps matching TRBD2 (6 bases). The germline gives CDR1 SGHNT, CDR2 YYREEE (reference sequence). Deletions cut 2 bases from V and 1 base from J, with 12 bases between. The CDR3 consists of 15 residues. The CDR3 spells CASSFSSGSQETQYF. CDR3 in DNA: TGTGCCAGCAGCTTCTCGAGCGGGTCCCAAGAGACCCAGTACTTC.

This clonotype has a count of ten or more. This chain joins TRBV7-9 and TRBJ2-3; D call uncertain. V dropped 5 bases and J dropped 0 bases, with 18 bases sitting between them. CDR3 length equals 17 residues. Germline V gene lookup returns CDR1 SEHNR and CDR2 FQNEAQ (reference sequence). CDR3 coding DNA: TGTGCCAGCAGCGCACGATCCTCTGGGCACAGCACAGATACGCAGTATTTT. Protein sequence: CASSARSSGHSTDTQYF.

A note on this clonotype: This sequence is one base from a far larger clone and is likely a read error. CDR3: CVSSARVFWETQYF. The DNA for the CDR3 is TGTGTCAGCAGCGCTAGGGTTTTCTGGGAGACCCAGTACTTC. This chain connects TRBV19 to TRBJ2-5, with D unclear. This CDR3 contains 14 residues. CDR1 is LNHDA, CDR2 SQIVND, per germline (reference sequence). Full variable domain (rest looked up from reference TRBV19 and TRBJ2-5): DGGITQSPKYLFRKEGQNVTLSCEQNLNHDAMYWYRQDPGQGLRLIYYSQIVNDFQKGDIAEGYSVSREKKESFPLTVTSAQKNPTAFYLCVSSARVFWETQYFGPGTRLLVL.

By share of the sample, this clonotype is medium-sized (0.01 to 0.1%). J is TRBJ2-1 and V is TRBV7-9; the D gene could be TRBD1 or TRBD2 (5 bases each). Per germline, CDR1 SEHNR and CDR2 FQNEAQ (reference sequence). The CDR3 runs 15 residues. Trimming took 5 bases from V and 2 from J, leaving 13 bases between them. The CDR3 nucleotides are TGTGCCAGCAGCGAGATCCTGGGGGCCTACAATGAGCAGTTCTTC. Translated: CASSEILGAYNEQFF.

This clonotype was picked up one time. Since a far larger clone is one base different, this is likely a read error. V is TRBV6-1 and J is TRBJ1-2; tentative D call: TRBD1 (6 bases). The CDR3 covers 11 residues. Per the germline V gene, CDR1 is MNHNS and CDR2 is SASEGT. The CDR3 nucleotides read TGTGCCAGCACCCCGGGGGCCGGGGTGTTCTTC. It encodes CASTPGAGVFF.

This clonotype came up many times. The chain couples TRBV12-3 or TRBV12-4 to TRBJ2-1; no definite D call. There are 13 residues in the CDR3. Trimming stripped 6 bases from V and 6 bases from J, with 12 bases between. CDR3 amino acids: CASSIHPFNEQFF. In nucleotides, the CDR3 is TGTGCCAGCAGCATACATCCATTCAATGAGCAGTTCTTC.

Of note for this clonotype: With only one base between it and a far larger clone, this is likely a read error. The genes are TRBV20-1 and TRBJ2-1; 13 positions match TRBD2. The CDR3 sequence is 15 residues long. Germline CDR1 and CDR2: DFQATT and SNEGSKA (reference sequence). Trimming took 6 bases from V and 10 from J; bases not matched to a gene: 12. DNA of the CDR3: TGCAGTGCCACGACGGGACTAGCGGGATCCTACGAGCAGTTCTTC. Translated, it gives CSATTGLAGSYEQFF.

This clonotype was recorded at least ten times. The chain recombines TRBV6-2 or TRBV6-3 with TRBJ1-2; TRBD1 matches 8 bases. Germline assignment: CDR1 MNHEY and CDR2 SVGEGT. The CDR3 runs to 15 residues. Trimming took 4 bases from V and 8 from J; bases not matched to a gene: 12. CDR3 bases: TGTGCCAGCAGTTTAAATGAGCAGGGGGCGCGCGGCTACACCTTC. As protein: CASSLNEQGARGYTF.

Within the sample, this clonotype is large. V is TRBV18 and J is TRBJ2-3; the D is unclear. The CDR3 totals 12 residues. Looked up from germline, CDR1 is KGHSH and CDR2 is LQKENI. V gave up 5 bases and J gave up 4 bases, with 7 bases separating them. DNA for the CDR3: TGTGCCAGCTCAGTTGTTGCAGATACGCAGTATTTT. It encodes CASSVVADTQYF. Full variable domain (outside the CDR3, taken from reference TRBV18 and TRBJ2-3): NAGVMQNPRHLVRRRGQEARLRCSPMKGHSHVYWYRQLPEEGLKFMVYLQKENIIDESGMPKERFSAEFPKEGPSILRIQQVVRGDSAAYFCASSVVADTQYFGPGTRLTVL.

This clonotype was detected only a few times. The chain combines TRBV20-1 with TRBJ2-5; the match to TRBD1 covers 7 bases. After removal of 1 base from V and 4 bases from J, the junction contained 3 bases not matched to a gene. Germline V gives CDR1 DFQATT, CDR2 SNEGSKA (reference sequence). The length of the CDR3 is 13 residues. The CDR3 DNA sequence: TGCAGTGCTAGAGTTGAGGGGGCAGAGACCCAGTACTTC. Translating it yields CSARVEGAETQYF.

This clonotype showed up many times. The chain joins TRBV7-9 to TRBJ2-5; maybe TRBD1 (5 bases). Germline V gives CDR1 SEHNR, CDR2 FQNEAQ (reference sequence). V lost 7 bases and J 3 bases, leaving 18 bases between the germline ends. This CDR3 spans 15 amino acids. In nucleotides, the CDR3 is TGTGCCAGCACCCGCAGGGCGGTCAGAGAAGAGACCCAGTACTTC. It is translated as CASTRRAVREETQYF.